Listed below are T cell receptor beta chains from one sample, sequenced in a study of blood T cell repertoires in COVID-19. Produced via immunoSEQ multiplex PCR; TCRdb's table is partial and in-frame only. The sample carries 110,000 to 150,000 clones, over 70% recorded once. The specimen sequenced was peripheral blood. The receptors shown here come from a woman between 45 and 65 years old with acute or convalescent COVID-19. CDR3s include the opening cysteine and the closing phenylalanine or tryptophan. The D gene is left open where the match is weak. The size entry is marked missing in some rows and otherwise reads once, few, many or a size class.

D: TRBD1
J: TRBJ2-7
size: .
V: TRBV27
CDR3: CASSLDRGTYEQYF
DNA: TGTGCCAGCAGTTTAGACAGGGGGACCTACGAGCAGTACTTC

D: .
J: TRBJ1-1
size: .
V: TRBV2
CDR3: CASSDSGLGAFF
DNA: TGTGCCAGCAGTGATTCAGGGCTCGGAGCTTTCTTT

D: .
J: TRBJ2-2
size: .
V: TRBV5-1
CDR3: CASSPLPGAGELFF
DNA: TGCGCCAGCAGCCCTCTACCGGGGGCCGGGGAGCTGTTTTTT

D: .
J: TRBJ1-2
size: .
V: TRBV28
CDR3: CASSHRVVYGYTF
DNA: TGTGCCAGCAGTCACAGGGTTGTCTATGGCTACACCTTC

D: TRBD1
J: TRBJ1-3
size: .
V: TRBV4-2
CDR3: CASSSGTGVSGNTIYF
DNA: TGTGCCAGCAGCTCAGGGACAGGGGTCTCTGGAAACACCATATATTTT

D: TRBD2
J: TRBJ2-5
size: .
V: TRBV14
CDR3: CASSLSGGATQETQYF
DNA: TGTGCCAGCAGCCTAAGCGGGGGAGCGACCCAAGAGACCCAGTACTTC

D: .
J: TRBJ1-5
size: .
V: TRBV6-1
CDR3: CASSVKRGGQGNQPQHF
DNA: TGTGCCAGCAGTGTAAAACGCGGGGGGCAGGGCAATCAGCCCCAGCATTTT

D: .
J: TRBJ2-7
size: .
V: TRBV27
CDR3: CASSPDGQGTQFGSSSYEQYF
DNA: TGTGCCAGCAGTCCGGACGGGCAGGGGACGCAGTTCGGTTCAAGCTCCTACGAGCAGTACTTC

D: .
J: TRBJ2-1
size: .
V: TRBV5-1
CDR3: CASSLEGEGPYNEQFF
DNA: TGCGCCAGCAGCTTGGAGGGGGAGGGCCCCTACAATGAGCAGTTCTTC

D: .
J: TRBJ2-5
size: .
V: TRBV5-8
CDR3: CASSFEVFTIQETQYF
DNA: TGTGCCAGCAGCTTTGAGGTCTTTACCATCCAAGAGACCCAGTACTTC

D: TRBD1
J: TRBJ2-1
size: .
V: TRBV5-1
CDR3: CASSVPGQGSNEQFF
DNA: TGCGCCAGCAGCGTGCCGGGACAGGGGTCCAATGAGCAGTTCTTC

D: .
J: TRBJ1-6
size: .
V: TRBV25-1
CDR3: CASAPGDYSPLHF
DNA: TGTGCCAGCGCCCCCGGGGACTACTCACCCCTCCACTTT

D: .
J: TRBJ1-6
size: .
V: TRBV28
CDR3: CASWSGTSYNSPLHF
DNA: TGTGCCAGCTGGTCGGGTACCTCCTATAATTCACCCCTCCACTTT

D: .
J: TRBJ2-7
size: .
V: TRBV5-1
CDR3: CASSDQGAWTYEQYF
DNA: TGCGCCAGCAGCGATCAAGGGGCTTGGACCTACGAGCAGTACTTC

D: .
J: TRBJ1-2
size: .
V: TRBV7-2
CDR3: CASSLAAAGNVGGYTF
DNA: TGTGCCAGCAGCTTAGCCGCGGCTGGTAATGTAGGTGGCTACACCTTC

D: .
J: TRBJ1-5
size: .
V: TRBV19
CDR3: CASSILGRVGNQPQHF
DNA: TGTGCCAGTAGTATTCTGGGCAGGGTAGGCAATCAGCCCCAGCATTTT

D: TRBD1
J: TRBJ2-1
size: .
V: TRBV7-3
CDR3: CASSQTDRGHNEQFF
DNA: TGTGCCAGCAGCCAGACGGACAGGGGGCACAATGAGCAGTTCTTC

D: .
J: TRBJ1-5
size: .
V: TRBV18
CDR3: CASSPSSSYIRGTDQPQHF
DNA: TGTGCCAGCTCACCTTCATCCTCGTATATTCGGGGAACCGATCAGCCCCAGCATTTT

D: .
J: TRBJ2-1
size: .
V: TRBV7-2
CDR3: CASSLIRQGRYNEQFF
DNA: TGTGCCAGCAGCTTAATCAGGCAGGGTAGGTACAATGAGCAGTTCTTC

D: TRBD1
J: TRBJ1-5
size: .
V: TRBV2
CDR3: CASTTGVRHNQPQHF
DNA: TGTGCCAGCACGACAGGGGTTCGCCACAATCAGCCCCAGCATTTT

D: .
J: TRBJ1-1
size: .
V: TRBV6-1
CDR3: CASSEYGNTEAFF
DNA: TGTGCCAGCAGTGAATACGGGAACACTGAAGCTTTCTTT

D: TRBD1
J: TRBJ1-6
size: .
V: TRBV19
CDR3: CASSTGQGNALHF
DNA: TGTGCCAGTAGTACTGGACAGGGTAACGCTCTCCACTTT

D: .
J: TRBJ1-1
size: .
V: TRBV15
CDR3: CATRQDSNTEAFF
DNA: TGTGCCACCCGACAGGACTCGAACACTGAAGCTTTCTTT

D: TRBD1
J: TRBJ1-6
size: few
V: TRBV29-1
CDR3: CSVEFPQGAGNSPLHF
DNA: TGCAGCGTTGAATTTCCTCAGGGGGCCGGGAATTCACCCCTCCACTTT

D: TRBD1
J: TRBJ2-3
size: .
V: TRBV30
CDR3: CAWSLTGGTDTQYF
DNA: TGTGCCTGGAGTCTTACAGGGGGCACAGATACGCAGTATTTT

D: .
J: TRBJ1-1
size: .
V: TRBV5-1
CDR3: CASSLGNAAFF
DNA: TGCGCCAGCAGCTTGGGCAACGCGGCTTTCTTT

D: .
J: TRBJ1-4
size: .
V: TRBV5-1
CDR3: CASKDSQTNEKLFF
DNA: TGCGCCAGCAAAGACAGTCAAACTAATGAAAAACTGTTTTTT

D: .
J: TRBJ2-7
size: .
V: TRBV7-3
CDR3: CASSPQPSYEQYF
DNA: TGTGCCAGCAGCCCACAACCATCCTACGAGCAGTACTTC

D: TRBD2
J: TRBJ2-1
size: .
V: TRBV9
CDR3: CASSVVSTSGAPYNEQFF
DNA: TGTGCCAGCAGCGTAGTGTCGACTAGCGGGGCCCCCTACAATGAGCAGTTCTTC

D: TRBD2
J: TRBJ2-1
size: many
V: TRBV9
CDR3: CASSASGRAGNEQFF
DNA: TGTGCCAGCAGCGCAAGCGGGAGGGCGGGGAATGAGCAGTTCTTC

D: TRBD1
J: TRBJ1-5
size: .
V: TRBV30
CDR3: CAWSRTGNQPQHF
DNA: TGTGCCTGGAGCCGGACAGGGAATCAGCCCCAGCATTTT

D: .
J: TRBJ1-6
size: .
V: TRBV30
CDR3: CAWIPGLANSPLHF
DNA: TGTGCCTGGATCCCCGGTCTCGCCAATTCACCCCTCCACTTT

D: .
J: TRBJ2-2
size: .
V: TRBV4-1
CDR3: CASSQTLRDSDTGELFF
DNA: TGCGCCAGCAGCCAAACTCTCCGGGACTCGGACACCGGGGAGCTGTTTTTT

D: .
J: TRBJ1-1
size: .
V: TRBV21-1
CDR3: CASRIPPDREIEAFF
DNA: TGTGCCAGCAGGATCCCCCCTGACAGGGAGATTGAAGCTTTCTTT

D: TRBD2
J: TRBJ2-3
size: .
V: TRBV7-3
CDR3: CASSPTGGGGTDTQYF
DNA: TGTGCCAGCAGCCCTACGGGCGGGGGGGGCACAGATACGCAGTATTTT

D: TRBD1
J: TRBJ1-2
size: .
V: TRBV19
CDR3: CASSPGTGTYGYTF
DNA: TGTGCCAGTAGCCCAGGGACAGGGACCTATGGCTACACCTTC

D: .
J: TRBJ2-2
size: .
V: TRBV19
CDR3: CASSIPHMAGELFF
DNA: TGTGCCAGTAGTATCCCCCACATGGCCGGGGAGCTGTTTTTT

D: TRBD1
J: TRBJ1-5
size: .
V: TRBV5-6
CDR3: CASSPWRGPRQPQHF
DNA: TGTGCCAGCAGCCCCTGGAGGGGGCCACGACAGCCCCAGCATTTT

D: .
J: TRBJ1-1
size: .
V: TRBV18
CDR3: CASSPFQGAQENTEAFF
DNA: TGTGCCAGCTCACCATTTCAAGGGGCGCAGGAGAACACTGAAGCTTTCTTT

D: .
J: TRBJ1-5
size: .
V: TRBV6-5
CDR3: CASSYSAQSNQPQHF
DNA: TGTGCCAGCAGTTACTCGGCTCAGAGCAATCAGCCCCAGCATTTT

D: TRBD1
J: TRBJ1-5
size: .
V: TRBV27
CDR3: CASSLRGLGGNQPQHF
DNA: TGTGCCAGCAGTCTCAGGGGGCTCGGGGGCAATCAGCCCCAGCATTTT

D: TRBD2
J: TRBJ2-1
size: .
V: TRBV4-2
CDR3: CASSQEGTSLYNEQFF
DNA: TGTGCCAGCAGCCAAGAAGGGACTAGCCTTTACAATGAGCAGTTCTTC

D: .
J: TRBJ1-1
size: .
V: TRBV30
CDR3: CAWERGGPEAFF
DNA: TGTGCCTGGGAACGGGGAGGCCCTGAAGCTTTCTTT

D: .
J: TRBJ2-7
size: .
V: TRBV10-3
CDR3: CAISGQAYEQYF
DNA: TGTGCCATCAGTGGCCAGGCCTACGAGCAGTACTTC

D: .
J: TRBJ1-2
size: .
V: TRBV9
CDR3: CASSTPGKDGYTF
DNA: TGTGCCAGCAGTACACCAGGGAAAGATGGCTACACCTTC

D: TRBD1
J: TRBJ1-2
size: .
V: TRBV4-1
CDR3: CASSPGQGDIYGYTF
DNA: TGCGCCAGCAGCCCTGGACAGGGGGATATCTATGGCTACACCTTC

D: TRBD2
J: TRBJ2-7
size: .
V: TRBV19
CDR3: CASSIGTRSTYEQYF
DNA: TGTGCCAGTAGTATCGGGACTAGAAGTACCTACGAGCAGTACTTC

D: .
J: TRBJ1-6
size: .
V: TRBV10-1
CDR3: CASSLGTGGCF
DNA: TGCGCCAGCAGTCTAGGGACGGGGGGGTGCTTT

D: .
J: TRBJ2-3
size: .
V: TRBV14
CDR3: CASSPNQRTTQYF
DNA: TGTGCCAGCAGCCCGAACCAGCGTACTACGCAGTATTTT